The 4 T cell receptor beta chains given below trace back to one sample, sequenced in a study of T-cell reconstitution after alpha-beta-depleted transplantation in children. Unique molecular identifiers were incorporated when the TCRbeta library was constructed. TCRdb fed the PCR reads into MiXCR, producing one record per CDR3 protein. Of approximately 520,000 distinct CDR3 sequences listed, approximately 32% are singletons. The sample consisted of PBMCs from the stem cell graft donor, taken from the stem cell graft. Receptor source: a human donor who donated a stem cell graft to a child with aplastic anemia.

This clonotype was observed a few times. The rearrangement links TRBV20-1 to TRBJ2-2; D uncertain. The CDR3 covers 16 residues. Deletions cut 5 bases from V and 1 base from J, with 17 bases between. CDR1 DFQATT and CDR2 SNEGSKA come from the germline V gene (reference sequence). CDR3 sequence (DNA): TGCAGTGCTTATCTACCACCACAACTGAACACCGGGGAGCTGTTTTTT. The encoded protein is CSAYLPPQLNTGELFF.

This clonotype was seen many times. The rearrangement links TRBV20-1 to TRBJ2-3; 11 nucleotides agree with TRBD2. Looked up from germline, CDR1 is DFQATT and CDR2 is SNEGSKA (reference sequence). Germline trimming cut 2 bases from V and 0 bases from J; bases unmatched to any gene: 4. This CDR3 comprises 16 residues. The CDR3 bases are TGCAGTGCTAGAACGACTAGCGGGACCAGCACAGATACGCAGTATTTT. This translates into CSARTTSGTSTDTQYF.

The CDR3, as DNA: TGTGCCAGCAGCTTGGACGACAATGAGCAGTTCTTC. Protein sequence: CASSLDDNEQFF. V and J are TRBV5-6 and TRBJ2-1; D remains ambiguous. Germline V gives CDR1 SGHDT, CDR2 YYEEEE. This CDR3 is built from 12 residues. The germline V and J ends were trimmed by 0 bases and 5 bases, with 3 bases remaining between them.

The chain links TRBV20-1 to TRBJ2-7; possible D gene TRBD2, 6 bases. The CDR3 consists of 12 residues. Germline values: CDR1 DFQATT, CDR2 SNEGSKA (reference sequence). V was cut by 1 base and J by 2 bases, with 6 bases left in between. As DNA, the CDR3 is TGCAGTGCTAGAGGGGAGGCCTACGAGCAGTACTTC. Its translation: CSARGEAYEQYF.